This T cell receptor (beta chain) was recorded in a study of vaccination effects on CD4 cells after COVID-19 (dated by TCRdb to between 2021 and 2024). With respect to the entire study: Each participant received two doses of an mRNA SARS-CoV-2 vaccine, either BNT162b2 or mRNA-1273. Pre-vaccine samples were drawn from a couple of convalescent patients 16 days and one week before the first dose, at 142 and 148 days after COVID-19 diagnosis. SARS-CoV-2 spike-specific CD4+ TCR repertoires were compared before and after mRNA vaccination in COVID-19 convalescent patients and in infection-naive vaccine recipients. Altogether, some 10 COVID-19 convalescent patients and several SARS-CoV-2-naive healthy vaccine recipients made up the full study. Cultures from other donors in the study were sequenced using the Oncomine TCR Beta short-read assay on an Illumina iSeq 100.

To note about this clone: This clone's antigen is unknown. The sample holds no much larger clone one base away, and base qualities are not on file.

To identify antigen-specific CD4+ T cell clonotypes by their expansion, the ViraFEST assay first stimulated PBMC with viral peptide pools and then applied TCR sequencing. After less than 13 days of culture, CD4+ T cells were isolated with the EasySep CD4+ T cell isolation kit. PCR-confirmed SARS-CoV-2 infection had occurred in convalescent patients between March and December 2020, before the Alpha, Beta and Delta variants emerged in the United States. About 2.2 million PBMC per well were cultured in IMDM with 5% human AB serum, 10 IU/ml IL-2 and gentamicin, plus 10 ug/ml peptides. On days 3 and 7, half of the culture medium was replaced with fresh IL-2-containing medium. Unless noted otherwise, every peptide stimulation condition was cultured in triplicate wells. Using Ficoll-Paque Plus gradient centrifugation, PBMC were separated from whole blood and then either used fresh or cryopreserved at -140C. The QIAamp micro DNA kit was used to extract genomic DNA from the cultured CD4+ T cells.

The germline V gene provides CDR1 SNHLY and CDR2 FYNNEI. Germline trimming amounts to 2 bases on V and 3 bases on J, with 5 as the count of junction bases outside the gene matches. From the cysteine through the phenylalanine, the CDR3 covers 16 amino acids. The kept DNA is CDR3 alone, 48 bases in frame from the first base. Paper-wide results and their limitations: Both infection-induced and vaccine-induced clones contracted markedly at late post-vaccination timepoints, which is consistent with waning T cell responses. Only a small number of convalescent patients were included, and no early post-infection timepoints were available, which limited the study. In convalescent patients, the post-vaccine spike-reactive repertoire consisted mainly of new vaccine-induced clones, largely distinct from infection-induced clones.

Library prep was done by the immunoSEQ multiplex PCR assay. DNA from the CD4+ T cells that had been cultured and isolated underwent TCR beta CDR3 sequencing. In the source study's methods: The analysis removed non-productive TCR sequences, trimmed reads to the CDR3 region, and retained only CDR3s that were 7 or more amino acids long. Antigen-specific clonotypes were identified with the MANAFEST web app by comparing expansion in peptide wells against reference cultures. To be called positive, a clone needed expansion at FDR<0.05 compared with the reference and with all other wells, an odds ratio greater than 5, and a frequency greater than 0.1% in two replicate wells. Cross-reactive clonotypes were defined as significantly expanded in SARS-CoV-2 spike wells and in at least one common cold coronavirus spike condition. CDR3 similarity was assessed by Levenshtein distance using the stringdist R package, and unrooted trees were constructed with ape in R 3.6.1. TCRdb carries this immuneACCESS record with in-frame sequences only. Its versions omit some clonotypes, under half of them owing to an unresolved V gene in the studies checked, with the rest unexplained. V and J calls and clone size are those listed in that table; D and trimming were worked out from the DNA. Recorded for this sample are 20,000 to 25,000 clones; just under 75% of them occurred a single time. The ten largest account for 35% to 40% of the sample.

The chain was built from TRBV2 and TRBJ1-5, and 9 junction bases match TRBD1. The sequence was obtained from a human donor who had a prior SARS-CoV-2 infection. This material consisted of CD4+ T cells from PBMCs cultured with a peptide pool, taken before COVID-19 vaccination. Read as DNA, the sequence is TGTGCCAGCAGTGAATTCGGGACAGGGAACAATCAGCCCCAGCATTTT. This translates into CASSEFGTGNNQPQHF.